The rows below give T cell receptor beta chains drawn from one sample of a study of T cell repertoires in cytomegalovirus infection. These TCRs' antigens remain unknown. TCRdb redid the calling of the reads with MiXCR, one entry per CDR3 protein. The sample lists roughly 310,000 distinct CDR3 sequences, 29% occurring once. The input for sequencing was cultured PBMCs, taken from culture after CMV antigen stimulation. These receptors came from a human donor in good health (CMV status not recorded). Some clones in this sample may be carry-over from other donors' samples. CDR3s leave out the opening cysteine and the closing phenylalanine or tryptophan.

TRBV4-1	TRBJ1-2	ASSQYGQGIPYGYT
TRBV19	TRBJ1-2	ASRGDRSDYGYT
TRBV6-5	TRBJ1-2	AGSGGAVNYGYT
TRBV28	TRBJ1-2	ASSPAGGGSVTGYT
TRBV20-1	TRBJ2-5	SARSGTSGIQETQY
TRBV5-4	TRBJ2-3	ASSQGLAGLNTQY
TRBV28	TRBJ1-5	ASSSYHGGRTQPQH
TRBV5-6	TRBJ1-2	ASSTTNYGYT
TRBV28	TRBJ2-6	ASSSPSGEPGANVLT
TRBV24-1	TRBJ2-5	ATSDFGTIGEETQY
TRBV12-3/TRBV12-4	TRBJ2-7	ASSLRPAFLRAYEQY
TRBV7-2	TRBJ2-5	ASSPTGGRLQETQY
TRBV6-1	TRBJ2-7	ASILRSGVTGYEQY
TRBV6-1	TRBJ1-5	ASSERQGQPQH
TRBV30	TRBJ1-4	AWSPRDRVQKLF
TRBV6-1	TRBJ2-1	ASSATWRGGEGF
TRBV7-9	TRBJ2-1	ASSSRAGGNYNEQF
TRBV3-1	TRBJ1-1	ASSQVEQNTEAF